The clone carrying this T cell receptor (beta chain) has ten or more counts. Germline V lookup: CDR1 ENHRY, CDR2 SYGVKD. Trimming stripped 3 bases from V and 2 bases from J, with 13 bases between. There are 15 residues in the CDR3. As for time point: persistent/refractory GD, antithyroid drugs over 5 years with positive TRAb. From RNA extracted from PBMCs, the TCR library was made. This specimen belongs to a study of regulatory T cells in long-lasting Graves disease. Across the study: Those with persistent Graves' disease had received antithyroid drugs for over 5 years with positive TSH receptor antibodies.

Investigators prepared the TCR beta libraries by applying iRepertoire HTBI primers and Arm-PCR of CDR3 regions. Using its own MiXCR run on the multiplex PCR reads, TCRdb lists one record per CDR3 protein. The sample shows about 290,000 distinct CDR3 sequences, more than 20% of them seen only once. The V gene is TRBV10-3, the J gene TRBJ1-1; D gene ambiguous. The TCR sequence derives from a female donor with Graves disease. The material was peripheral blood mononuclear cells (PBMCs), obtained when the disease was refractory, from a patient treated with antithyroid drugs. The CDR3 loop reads CAISDSGRENTEAFF. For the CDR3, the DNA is TGTGCCATCAGTGACTCCGGACGGGAAAACACTGAAGCTTTCTTT.